One sample yielded the 9 T cell receptor beta chains listed below, sequenced in a study of blood T cell repertoires in COVID-19. Profiling relied on immunoSEQ multiplex PCR, and the TCRdb table lists in-frame clones only, not all of them. The sample shows 62,000 or so clones, about 88% of them seen only once. Input material: peripheral blood. The receptors derive from a man aged 50 or older with active COVID-19.

Written as DNA, the CDR3 is TGTGCCTGGAGCCGACAGAGAGAGACCCAGTACTTC. Amino acids: CAWSRQRETQYF. V usage is TRBV30 and J usage is TRBJ2-5; possible D gene TRBD1, 5 bases. The CDR3 runs to 12 residues. The V end lost 3 bases, the J end lost 4 bases, and 9 bases lay between the germline ends. Germline values: CDR1 GTSNPN, CDR2 SVGIG (reference sequence).

This chain links TRBV2 with TRBJ2-1, with TRBD1 matching over 8 bases. The V and J ends lost 4 bases and 4 bases, in that order; junction bases with no gene match: 6. Germline CDR1 and CDR2: SNHLY and FYNNEI. The CDR3 extends over 15 amino acids. In nucleotides, the CDR3 is TGTGCCAGCAGTGCAAGGGACAGGAATTACAATGAGCAGTTCTTC. Protein: CASSARDRNYNEQFF. The full variable domain, its missing parts supplied by reference TRBV2 and TRBJ2-1, is EPEVTQTPSHQVTQMGQEVILRCVPISNHLYFYWYRQILGQKVEFLVSFYNNEISEKSEIFDDQFSVERPDGSNFTLKIRSTKLEDSAMYFCASSARDRNYNEQFFGPGTRLTVL.

The chain carries TRBV7-3 and TRBJ2-7; 10 positions agree with TRBD1. This CDR3 has 13 amino acids. Trimming at V came to 4 bases and at J to 5 bases, leaving 2 bases not matched to a gene. The germline V gene has CDR1 SGHTA and CDR2 FQGTGA. CDR3 nucleotides: TGTGCCAGCAGCTGGACAGGGGGTCACGAGCAGTACTTC. Residues: CASSWTGGHEQYF.

The V and J genes are TRBV27 and TRBJ1-4; D remains unclear. The V gene's germline CDR1 is MNHEY and CDR2 SMNVEV (reference sequence). V lost 6 bases and J 5 bases, leaving 19 bases between the germline ends. The CDR3 extends over 16 amino acids. CDR3 protein: CASSPSRRRWNEKLFF. CDR3 bases: TGTGCCAGCAGCCCCTCTCGACGGAGATGGAATGAAAAACTGTTTTTT.

The genes are TRBV9 and TRBJ2-5; the match to TRBD2 covers 7 bases. Germline V gives CDR1 SGDLS, CDR2 YYNGEE. The J segment lost 3 bases and the V segment lost 0 bases, leaving 5 bases of the junction unmatched. The CDR3 is 15 residues long. The CDR3 region is CASSVVGGGEETQYF. The CDR3 nucleotides are TGTGCCAGCAGCGTAGTTGGTGGGGGGGAAGAGACCCAGTACTTC.

The chain uses TRBV6-5 and TRBJ1-6, with D tentatively TRBD1 (6 bases). Germline CDR1 reads MNHEY; CDR2 reads SVGAGI. Trimming removed 5 bases at V and 9 bases at J, with 14 bases between. The CDR3 spans 14 residues. CDR3 in DNA: TGTGCCAGCAGTCGAGGACAGCCTCCTTCACCCCTCCACTTT. This codes for CASSRGQPPSPLHF.

The chain joins TRBV5-1 to TRBJ2-1, with D tentatively TRBD1 (6 bases). V was clipped by 0 bases and J by 3 bases, with 7 bases between them. Germline values: CDR1 SGHRS, CDR2 YFSETQ. This CDR3 has 14 residues. The CDR3 is CASSLVGHYNEQFF. The CDR3 nucleotides read TGCGCCAGCAGCTTGGTGGGACACTACAATGAGCAGTTCTTC.

The genes are TRBV2 and TRBJ1-4; TRBD1 agrees at 10 bases. V shed 6 bases, J shed 7 bases, and the junction held 8 bases outside the gene matches. CDR1 and CDR2 (germline): SNHLY, FYNNEI. This CDR3 has 15 residues. The CDR3 DNA sequence: TGTGCCAGCAGCGGAGACAGGGGGCCGGGTGAAAAACTGTTTTTT. Encoded protein: CASSGDRGPGEKLFF.

V is TRBV19 and J is TRBJ1-5; D may be TRBD1 (6 bases). Trimming removed 1 base at V and 5 bases at J, with 18 bases between. The CDR3 consists of 17 residues. CDR1 LNHDA and CDR2 SQIVND come from the germline V gene (reference sequence). The CDR3 here is CASSIGSFREGDQPQHF. CDR3 sequence (DNA): TGTGCCAGTAGTATAGGATCGTTCAGGGAGGGGGATCAGCCCCAGCATTTT.